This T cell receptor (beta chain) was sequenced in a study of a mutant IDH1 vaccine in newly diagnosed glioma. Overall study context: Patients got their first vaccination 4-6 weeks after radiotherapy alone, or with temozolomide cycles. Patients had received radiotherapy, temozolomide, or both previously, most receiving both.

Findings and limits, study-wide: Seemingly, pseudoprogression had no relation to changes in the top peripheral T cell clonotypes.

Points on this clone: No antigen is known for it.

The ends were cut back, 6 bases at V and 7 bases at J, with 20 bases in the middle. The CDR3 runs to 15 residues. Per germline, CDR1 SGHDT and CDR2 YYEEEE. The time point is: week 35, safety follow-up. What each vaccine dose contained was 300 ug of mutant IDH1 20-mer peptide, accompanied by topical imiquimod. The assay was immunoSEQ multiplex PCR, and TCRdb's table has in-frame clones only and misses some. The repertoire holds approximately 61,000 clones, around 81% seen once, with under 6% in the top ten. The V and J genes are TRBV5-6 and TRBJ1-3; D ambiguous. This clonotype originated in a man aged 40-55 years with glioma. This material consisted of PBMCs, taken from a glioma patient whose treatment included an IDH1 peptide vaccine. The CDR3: CASTSGVETQNTIYF. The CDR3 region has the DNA TGTGCCAGCACCTCTGGGGTGGAAACCCAGAACACCATATATTTT.